This record looks at one T cell receptor beta chain sequence and its context. Its antigen is unknown. The data were taken from a study of shared clonotypes between healthy human individuals. Overall study: Aged between 18 and 49, the donors were a couple of women and three men.

Overall study results and limits: In having few donors, the study represented limited genetic and exposure-history diversity. Rarefaction gave evidence that sorted-subset sequencing remained incomplete despite large depth. Expectations were that clonotype sharing among donors would be affected by sequencing depth.

CDR3 length: 14 amino acids. The repertoire was sequenced with immunoSEQ multiplex PCR; TCRdb's copy has only in-frame clones and lacks some. The sample gives under 650,000 clones, 95% to 97% of which show up once; about 0.064% is in the top ten. The TCR comes from a woman aged 25 to 39 in good health. The specimen sequenced was naive CD4+ T cells sorted from blood. Described subset: CD45RA+ positively selected. The rearrangement links TRBV21-1 to TRBJ1-5. TRBV21-1 is a listed pseudogene. CDR3 protein: CASSKETFGQPQHF. DNA for the CDR3: TGTGCCAGCAGCAAAGAAACGTTCGGTCAGCCCCAGCATTTT.